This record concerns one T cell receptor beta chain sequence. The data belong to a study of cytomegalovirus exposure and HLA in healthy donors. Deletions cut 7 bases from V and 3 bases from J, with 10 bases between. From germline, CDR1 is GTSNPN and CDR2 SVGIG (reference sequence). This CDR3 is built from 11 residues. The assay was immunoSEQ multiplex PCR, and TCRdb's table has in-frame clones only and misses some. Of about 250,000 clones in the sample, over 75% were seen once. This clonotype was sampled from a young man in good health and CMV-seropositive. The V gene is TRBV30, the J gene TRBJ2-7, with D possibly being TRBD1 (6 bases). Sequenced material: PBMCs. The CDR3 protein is CAYGQYYEQYF. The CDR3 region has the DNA TGTGCCTACGGACAGTACTACGAGCAGTACTTC.